This T cell receptor beta chain was sequenced in a study of blood T cells in healthy people across ages. The study's findings and limits: Total diversity from one million sequenced T cells was likely underestimated. In these data, TCR beta diversity tracked strongly with naive T cell percentage.

This clonotype was seen a single time. Its specificity is unknown. PCR was performed a second time for roughly 7 to 12 cycles using a sample-barcoded 5' primer and a J-beta primer mix. Template switching added a 12-random-nucleotide identifier to every cDNA molecule. TCRdb used MiXCR to reprocess the 5' RACE reads, holding one entry per CDR3 protein. The table has about 1.8 million distinct CDR3 sequences, about 49% seen once; the top ten hold approximately 2.1%. Germline assignment: CDR1 MNHEY and CDR2 SVGAGI. This CDR3 spans 15 amino acids. V was cut by 5 bases and J by 4 bases, with 15 bases left in between.

The sequencing input was blood. The clonotype was recovered from a woman aged 35 to 49 in good health. The gene calls are TRBV6-5 and TRBJ1-5; a possible D gene is TRBD1 (6 bases). The CDR3, as DNA: TGTGCCAGCAGTGACCTGGGGACATCTAATCAGCCCCAGCATTTT. Translation: CASSDLGTSNQPQHF.